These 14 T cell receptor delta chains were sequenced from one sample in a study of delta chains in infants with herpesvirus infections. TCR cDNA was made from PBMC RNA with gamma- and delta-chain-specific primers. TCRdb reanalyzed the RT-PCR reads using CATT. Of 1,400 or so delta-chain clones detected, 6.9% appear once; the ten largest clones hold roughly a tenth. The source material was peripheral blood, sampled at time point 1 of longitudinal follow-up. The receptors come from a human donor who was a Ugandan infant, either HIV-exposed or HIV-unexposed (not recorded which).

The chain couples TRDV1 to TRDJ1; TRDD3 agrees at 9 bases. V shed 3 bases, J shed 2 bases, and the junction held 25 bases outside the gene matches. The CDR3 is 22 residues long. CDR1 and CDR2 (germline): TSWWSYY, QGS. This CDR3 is CALGDHPWGWGIVKKKTDKLIF. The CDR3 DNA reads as TGTGCTCTTGGGGATCACCCTTGGGGCTGGGGGATCGTTAAAAAGAAAACCGATAAACTCATCTTT.

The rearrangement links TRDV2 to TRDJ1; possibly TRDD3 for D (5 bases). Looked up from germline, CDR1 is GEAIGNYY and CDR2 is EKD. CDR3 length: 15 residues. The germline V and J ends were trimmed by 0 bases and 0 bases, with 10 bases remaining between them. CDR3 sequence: CACDTGGDHTDKLIF. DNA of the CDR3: TGTGCCTGTGACACCGGAGGGGACCACACCGATAAACTCATCTTT.

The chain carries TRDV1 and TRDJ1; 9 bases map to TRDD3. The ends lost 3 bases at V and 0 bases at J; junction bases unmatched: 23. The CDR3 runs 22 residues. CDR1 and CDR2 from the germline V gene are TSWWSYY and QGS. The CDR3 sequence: CALGDSSYWGTIRWVYTDKLIF. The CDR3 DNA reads TGTGCTCTTGGGGACAGTTCCTACTGGGGGACCATACGTTGGGTGTACACCGATAAACTCATCTTT.

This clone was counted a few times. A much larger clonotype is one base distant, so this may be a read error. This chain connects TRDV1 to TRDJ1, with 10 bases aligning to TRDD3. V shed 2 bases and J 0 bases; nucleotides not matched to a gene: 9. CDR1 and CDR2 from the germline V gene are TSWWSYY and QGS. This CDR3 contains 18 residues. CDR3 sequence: CALGEGGEGGYDTDKLIF. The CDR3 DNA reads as TGTGCTCTTGGGGAAGGAGGTGAAGGGGGATACGACACCGATAAACTCATCTTT.

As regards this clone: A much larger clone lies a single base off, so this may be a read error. CDR3 coding DNA: TGTGCCCGTGAAGGCCTTCCCTCCTCTGGGGCTGACACCGATAAACTCATCTTT. Translation: CAREGLPSSGADTDKLIF. The chain couples TRDV2 to TRDJ1, with D possibly called TRDD2 or TRDD3 (6 bases each). In the absence of a J gene in TCRdb, the DNA was matched to germline to assign it here. Germline-derived CDR1 and CDR2 are GEAIGNYY and EKD. The CDR3 totals 18 residues.

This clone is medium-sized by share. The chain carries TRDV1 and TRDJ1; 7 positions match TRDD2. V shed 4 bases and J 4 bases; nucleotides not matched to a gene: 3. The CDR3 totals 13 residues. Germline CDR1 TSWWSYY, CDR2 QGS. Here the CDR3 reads CALGVPTVDKLIF. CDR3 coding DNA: TGTGCTCTTGGGGTTCCTACGGTCGATAAACTCATCTTT.

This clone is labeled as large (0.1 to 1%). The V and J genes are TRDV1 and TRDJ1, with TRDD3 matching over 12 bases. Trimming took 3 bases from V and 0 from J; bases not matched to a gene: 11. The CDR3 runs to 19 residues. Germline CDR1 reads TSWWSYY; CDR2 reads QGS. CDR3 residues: CALGDPLPGGYGYTDKLIF. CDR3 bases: TGTGCTCTTGGGGATCCCCTACCTGGGGGATACGGGTACACCGATAAACTCATCTTT.

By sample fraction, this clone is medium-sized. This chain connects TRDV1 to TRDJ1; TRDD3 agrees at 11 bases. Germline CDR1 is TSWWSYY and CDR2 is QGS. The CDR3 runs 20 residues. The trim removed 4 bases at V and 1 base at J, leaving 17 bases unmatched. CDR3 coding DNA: TGTGCTCTTGGGGTCACTCTTCGGGACTGGGGGATAAGAATCACCGATAAACTCATCTTT. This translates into CALGVTLRDWGIRITDKLIF.

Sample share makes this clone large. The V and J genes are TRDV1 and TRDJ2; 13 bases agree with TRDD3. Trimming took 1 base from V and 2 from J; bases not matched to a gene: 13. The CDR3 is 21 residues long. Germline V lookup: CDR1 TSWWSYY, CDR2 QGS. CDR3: CALGERPTNTGGYGLTAQLFF. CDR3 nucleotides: TGTGCTCTTGGGGAACGGCCTACGAATACTGGGGGATACGGCTTGACAGCACAACTCTTCTTT.

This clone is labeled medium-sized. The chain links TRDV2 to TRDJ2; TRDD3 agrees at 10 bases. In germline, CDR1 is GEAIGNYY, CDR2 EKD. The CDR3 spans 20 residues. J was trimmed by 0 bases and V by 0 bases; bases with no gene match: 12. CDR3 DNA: TGTGCCTGTGACACCGTAGGGGATGGGGGATACCCTTCTTTGACAGCACAACTCTTCTTT. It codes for CACDTVGDGGYPSLTAQLFF.

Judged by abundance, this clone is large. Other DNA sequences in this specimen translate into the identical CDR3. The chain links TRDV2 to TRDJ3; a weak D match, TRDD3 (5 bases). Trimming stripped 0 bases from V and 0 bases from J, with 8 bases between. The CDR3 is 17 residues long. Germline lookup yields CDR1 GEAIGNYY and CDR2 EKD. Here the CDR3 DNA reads TGTGCCTGTGACACCATTTGGGGCTCCTGGGACACCCGACAGATGTTTTTC. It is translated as CACDTIWGSWDTRQMFF.

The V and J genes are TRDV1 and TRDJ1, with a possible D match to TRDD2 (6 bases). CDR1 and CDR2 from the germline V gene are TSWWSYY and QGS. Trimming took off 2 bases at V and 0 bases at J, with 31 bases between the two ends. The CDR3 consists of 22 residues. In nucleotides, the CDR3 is TGTGCTCTTGGGGAAGAGGGAATCAACTCCTACGGGTTCTCCGCGTACACCGATAAACTCATCTTT. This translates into CALGEEGINSYGFSAYTDKLIF.

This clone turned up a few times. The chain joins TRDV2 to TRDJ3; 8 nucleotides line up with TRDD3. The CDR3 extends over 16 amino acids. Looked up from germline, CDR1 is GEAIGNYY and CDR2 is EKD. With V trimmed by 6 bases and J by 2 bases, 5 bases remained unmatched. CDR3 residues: CACTGGPAWDTRQMFF. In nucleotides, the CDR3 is TGTGCCTGTACTGGGGGTCCAGCCTGGGACACCCGACAGATGTTTTTC.

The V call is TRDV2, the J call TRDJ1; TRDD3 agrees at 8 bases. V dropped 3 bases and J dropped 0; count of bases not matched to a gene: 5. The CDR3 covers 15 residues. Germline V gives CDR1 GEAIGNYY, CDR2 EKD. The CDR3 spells CACDSLLGDTDKLIF. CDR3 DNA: TGTGCCTGTGACTCCTTACTGGGGGACACCGATAAACTCATCTTT.